This TCR beta chain was identified during a study of regulatory dendritic cells for organ transplantation. General study results and limits: Memory T cells were less diverse than naive, with memory CD8+ most oligoclonal. Resting memory CD8+ T cells held the most alloreactive clonotypes. Regulatory dendritic cells appeared to expand memory CD8+ clones less than mature ones.

As regards this clone: Its antigen is as yet unknown. Other DNA sequences in the same sample also yield this CDR3.

Per germline, CDR1 SNHLY and CDR2 FYNNEI. V shed 4 bases and J shed 4 bases, with 5 bases lying between them. CDR3 length: 13 residues. TCRdb keeps only in-frame clones here, not all; method: immunoSEQ multiplex PCR. The sample contains 30,000 to 35,000 clones, about 89% of which appear only once. The J gene is TRBJ1-6, the V gene TRBV2; D not certain. Sequencing was done on a sample of naive CD4+ T cells from blood. Indicated subset: CD45RA+ naive T cells. The source of this sequence is a human donor in good health. CDR3 residues: CASSARYNSPLHF. The CDR3 bases are TGTGCCAGCAGTGCGAGATATAATTCACCCCTCCACTTT.